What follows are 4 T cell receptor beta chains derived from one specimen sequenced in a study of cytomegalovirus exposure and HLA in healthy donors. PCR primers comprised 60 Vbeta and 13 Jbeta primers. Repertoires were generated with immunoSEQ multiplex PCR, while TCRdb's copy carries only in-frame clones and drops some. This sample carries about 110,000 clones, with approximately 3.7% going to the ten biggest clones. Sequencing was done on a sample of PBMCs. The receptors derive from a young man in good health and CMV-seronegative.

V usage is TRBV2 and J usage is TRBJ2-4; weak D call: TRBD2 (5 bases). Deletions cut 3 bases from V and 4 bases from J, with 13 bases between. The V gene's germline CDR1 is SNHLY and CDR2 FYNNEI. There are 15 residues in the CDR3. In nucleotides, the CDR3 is TGTGCCAGCAGTGAGCGGAGGTTGGATAAAAACATTCAGTACTTC. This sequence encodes CASSERRLDKNIQYF.

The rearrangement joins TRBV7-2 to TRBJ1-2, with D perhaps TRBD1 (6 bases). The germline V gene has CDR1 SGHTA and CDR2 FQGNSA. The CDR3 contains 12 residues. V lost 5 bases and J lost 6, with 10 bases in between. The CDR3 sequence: CASSLNRDGYTF. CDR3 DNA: TGTGCCAGCAGCCTTAACAGGGATGGCTACACCTTC.

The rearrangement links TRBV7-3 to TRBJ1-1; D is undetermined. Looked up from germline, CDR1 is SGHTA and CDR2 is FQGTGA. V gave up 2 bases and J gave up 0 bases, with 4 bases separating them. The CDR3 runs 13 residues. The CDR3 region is CASSLLVNTEAFF. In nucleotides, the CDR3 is TGTGCCAGCAGCTTATTAGTGAACACTGAAGCTTTCTTT.

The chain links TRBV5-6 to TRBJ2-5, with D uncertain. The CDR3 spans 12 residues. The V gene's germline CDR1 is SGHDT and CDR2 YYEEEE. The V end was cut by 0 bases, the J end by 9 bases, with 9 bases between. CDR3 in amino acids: CASSLEGEAQYF. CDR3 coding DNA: TGTGCCAGCAGCTTGGAAGGTGAGGCCCAGTACTTC.